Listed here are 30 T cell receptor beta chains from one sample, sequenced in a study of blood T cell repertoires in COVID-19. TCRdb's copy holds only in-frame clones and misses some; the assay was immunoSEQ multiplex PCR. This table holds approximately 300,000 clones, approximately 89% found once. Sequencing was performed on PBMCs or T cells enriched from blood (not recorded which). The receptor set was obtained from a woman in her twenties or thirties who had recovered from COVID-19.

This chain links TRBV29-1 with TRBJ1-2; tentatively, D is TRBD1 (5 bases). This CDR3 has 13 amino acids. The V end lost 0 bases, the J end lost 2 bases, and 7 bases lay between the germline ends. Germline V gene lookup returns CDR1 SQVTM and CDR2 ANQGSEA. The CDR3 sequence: CSVEEGGNYGYTF. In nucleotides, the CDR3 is TGCAGCGTTGAAGAGGGGGGAAACTATGGCTACACCTTC.

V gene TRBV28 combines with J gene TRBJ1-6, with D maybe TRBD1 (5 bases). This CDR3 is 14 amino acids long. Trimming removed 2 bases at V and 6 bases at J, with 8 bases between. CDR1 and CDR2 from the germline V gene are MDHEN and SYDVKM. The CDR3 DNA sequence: TGTGCCAGCAGTTTAGGGCAGGGTAATTCACCCCTCCACTTT. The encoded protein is CASSLGQGNSPLHF.

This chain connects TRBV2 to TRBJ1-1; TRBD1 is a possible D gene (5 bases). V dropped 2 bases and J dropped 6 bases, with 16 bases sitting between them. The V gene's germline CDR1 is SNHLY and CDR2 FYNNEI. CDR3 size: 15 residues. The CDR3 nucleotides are TGTGCCAGCAGTGAAATCCCAGGGATGGGCCCTGAAGCTTTCTTT. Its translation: CASSEIPGMGPEAFF.

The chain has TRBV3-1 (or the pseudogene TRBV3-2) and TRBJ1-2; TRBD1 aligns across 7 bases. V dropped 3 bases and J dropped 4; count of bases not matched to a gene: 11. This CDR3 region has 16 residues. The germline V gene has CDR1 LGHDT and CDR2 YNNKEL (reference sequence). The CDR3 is CASSHQRQGRVYGYTF. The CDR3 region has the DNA TGTGCCAGCAGCCACCAGAGACAGGGACGAGTCTATGGCTACACCTTC.

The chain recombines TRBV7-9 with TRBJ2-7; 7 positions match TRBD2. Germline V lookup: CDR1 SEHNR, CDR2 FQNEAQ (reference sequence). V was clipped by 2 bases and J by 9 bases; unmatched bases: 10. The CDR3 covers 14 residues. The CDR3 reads CASSLSLAAAGQYF. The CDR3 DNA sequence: TGTGCCAGCAGCTTAAGCCTAGCGGCGGCAGGGCAGTACTTC.

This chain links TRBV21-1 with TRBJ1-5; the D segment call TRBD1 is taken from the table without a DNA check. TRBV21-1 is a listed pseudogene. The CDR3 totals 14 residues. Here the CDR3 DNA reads TGTGCCAAATCTACAGGGATGGGCAATCAGCCCCAGCATTTT. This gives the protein CAKSTGMGNQPQHF.

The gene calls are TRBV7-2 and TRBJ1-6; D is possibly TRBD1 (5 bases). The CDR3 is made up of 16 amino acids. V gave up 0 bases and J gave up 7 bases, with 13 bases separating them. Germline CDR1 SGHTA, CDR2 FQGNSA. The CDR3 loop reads CASSLAGGQENSPLHF. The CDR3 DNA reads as TGTGCCAGCAGCTTAGCGGGGGGTCAGGAGAATTCACCCCTCCACTTT.

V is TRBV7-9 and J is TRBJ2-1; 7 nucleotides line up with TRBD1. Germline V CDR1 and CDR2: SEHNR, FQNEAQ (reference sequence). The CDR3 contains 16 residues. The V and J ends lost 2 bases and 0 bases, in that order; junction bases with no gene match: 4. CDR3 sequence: CASSLRGPSSYNEQFF. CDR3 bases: TGTGCCAGCAGCTTAAGGGGGCCCAGCTCCTACAATGAGCAGTTCTTC. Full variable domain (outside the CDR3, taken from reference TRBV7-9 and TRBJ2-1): DTGVSQNPRHKITKRGQNVTFRCDPISEHNRLYWYRQTLGQGPEFLTYFQNEAQLEKSRLLSDRFSAERPKGSFSTLEIQRTEQGDSAMYLCASSLRGPSSYNEQFFGPGTRLTVL.

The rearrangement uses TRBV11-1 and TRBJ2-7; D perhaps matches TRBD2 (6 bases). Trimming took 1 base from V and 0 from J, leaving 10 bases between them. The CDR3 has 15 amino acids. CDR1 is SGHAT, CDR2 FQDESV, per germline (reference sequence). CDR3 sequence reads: CASSLGRGNSYEQYF. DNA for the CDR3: TGTGCCAGCAGCTTAGGTCGGGGGAACTCCTACGAGCAGTACTTC.

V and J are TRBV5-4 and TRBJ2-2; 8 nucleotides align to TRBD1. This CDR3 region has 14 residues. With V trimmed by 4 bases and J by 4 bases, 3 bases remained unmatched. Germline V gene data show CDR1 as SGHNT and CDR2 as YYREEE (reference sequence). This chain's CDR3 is CASSRQGSTGELFF. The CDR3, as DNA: TGTGCCAGCAGCCGACAGGGGTCCACCGGGGAGCTGTTTTTT.

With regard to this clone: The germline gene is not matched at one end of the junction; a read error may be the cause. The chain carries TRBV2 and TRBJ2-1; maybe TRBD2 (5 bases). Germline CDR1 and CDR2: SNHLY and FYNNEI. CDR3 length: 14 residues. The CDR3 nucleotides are TGTGCCAGCAGCGAAGAAGTACTAGGTGTTGAGCAGTTCTTC. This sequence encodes CASSEEVLGVEQFF.

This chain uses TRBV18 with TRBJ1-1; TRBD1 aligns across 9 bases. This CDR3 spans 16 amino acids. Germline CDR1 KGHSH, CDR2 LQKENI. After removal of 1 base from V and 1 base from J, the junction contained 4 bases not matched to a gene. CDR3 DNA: TGTGCCAGCTCACCACGGGACAGGGTTGGGAACACTGAAGCTTTCTTT. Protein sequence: CASSPRDRVGNTEAFF.

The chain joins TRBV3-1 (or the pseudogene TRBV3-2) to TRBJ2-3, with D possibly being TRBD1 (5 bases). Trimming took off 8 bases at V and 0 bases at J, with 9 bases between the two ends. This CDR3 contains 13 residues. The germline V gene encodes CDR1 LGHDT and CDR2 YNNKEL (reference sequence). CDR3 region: CASQGLSTDTQYF. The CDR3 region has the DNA TGTGCCAGCCAGGGCCTCAGCACAGATACGCAGTATTTT.

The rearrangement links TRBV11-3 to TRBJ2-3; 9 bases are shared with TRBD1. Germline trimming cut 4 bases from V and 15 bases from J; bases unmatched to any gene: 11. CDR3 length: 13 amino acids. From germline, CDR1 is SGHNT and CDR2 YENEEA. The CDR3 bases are TGTGCCAGCAGCTCGACAGTCGGGACAGGGCAATATTTT. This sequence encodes CASSSTVGTGQYF.

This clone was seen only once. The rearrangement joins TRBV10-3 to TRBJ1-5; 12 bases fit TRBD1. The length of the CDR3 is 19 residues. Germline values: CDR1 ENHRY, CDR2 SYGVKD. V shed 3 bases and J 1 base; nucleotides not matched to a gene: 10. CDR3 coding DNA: TGTGCCATCAGTGATACGGGACAGGGGGCACCACAAAGCAATCAGCCCCAGCATTTT. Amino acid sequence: CAISDTGQGAPQSNQPQHF.

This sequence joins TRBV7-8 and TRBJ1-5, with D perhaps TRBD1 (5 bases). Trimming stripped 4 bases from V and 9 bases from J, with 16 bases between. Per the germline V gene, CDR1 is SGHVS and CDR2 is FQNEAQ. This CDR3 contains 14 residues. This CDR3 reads CASSYNTGYWPQHF. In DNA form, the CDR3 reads TGTGCCAGCAGCTACAATACAGGTTATTGGCCCCAGCATTTT.

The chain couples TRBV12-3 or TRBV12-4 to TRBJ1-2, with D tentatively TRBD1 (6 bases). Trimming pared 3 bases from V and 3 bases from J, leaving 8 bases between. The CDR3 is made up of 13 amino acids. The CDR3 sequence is CASSLKGDYGYTF. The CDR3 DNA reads TGTGCCAGCAGTTTGAAGGGGGACTATGGCTACACCTTC.

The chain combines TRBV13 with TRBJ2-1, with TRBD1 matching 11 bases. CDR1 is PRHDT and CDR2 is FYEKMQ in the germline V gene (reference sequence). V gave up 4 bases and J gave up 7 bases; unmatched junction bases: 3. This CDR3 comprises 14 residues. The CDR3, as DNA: TGTGCCAGCAGCTCTGGACAGGGGGCTAATGAGCAGTTCTTC. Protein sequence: CASSSGQGANEQFF.

This CDR3 is CASSLKKRLGLAGDTQYF. Here the CDR3 DNA reads TGTGCCAGCAGCTTGAAAAAAAGGTTAGGACTAGCGGGAGATACGCAGTATTTT. The chain recombines TRBV5-4 with TRBJ2-3; TRBD2 aligns across 11 bases. The V gene end was trimmed by 1 base and the J gene end by 5 bases; junction bases not matched to a gene: 12. The CDR3 is 18 amino acids. The V gene's germline CDR1 is SGHNT and CDR2 YYREEE (reference sequence). The whole variable domain, remainder taken from reference TRBV5-4 and TRBJ2-3, is ETGVTQSPTHLIKTRGQQVTLRCSSQSGHNTVSWYQQALGQGPQFIFQYYREEENGRGNFPPRFSGLQFPNYSSELNVNALELDDSALYLCASSLKKRLGLAGDTQYFGPGTRLTVL.

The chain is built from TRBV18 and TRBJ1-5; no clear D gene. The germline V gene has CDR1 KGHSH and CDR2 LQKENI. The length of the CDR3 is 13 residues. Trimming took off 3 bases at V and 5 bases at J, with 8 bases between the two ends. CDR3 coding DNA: TGTGCCAGCTCACCTATGTCGGATCAGCCCCAGCATTTT. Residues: CASSPMSDQPQHF.

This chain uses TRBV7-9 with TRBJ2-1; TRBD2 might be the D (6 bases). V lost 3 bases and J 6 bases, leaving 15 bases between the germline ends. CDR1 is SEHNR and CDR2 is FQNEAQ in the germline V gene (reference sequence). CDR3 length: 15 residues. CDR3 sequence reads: CASSLTGTGTNEQFF. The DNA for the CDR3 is TGTGCCAGCAGCTTGACCGGGACTGGGACCAATGAGCAGTTCTTC.

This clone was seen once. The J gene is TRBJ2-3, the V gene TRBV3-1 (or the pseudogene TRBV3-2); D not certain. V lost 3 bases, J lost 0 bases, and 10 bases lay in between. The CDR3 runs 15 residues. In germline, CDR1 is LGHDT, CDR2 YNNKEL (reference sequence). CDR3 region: CASSHATLSTDTQYF. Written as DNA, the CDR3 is TGTGCCAGCAGCCACGCGACATTGAGCACAGATACGCAGTATTTT.

This chain's CDR3 is CASSLQGEQYEQYF. DNA of the CDR3: TGTGCCAGCAGTTTACAGGGAGAGCAATACGAGCAGTACTTC. This chain uses TRBV6-5 with TRBJ2-7, with a possible D match to TRBD1 (6 bases). V lost 4 bases to trimming and J lost 4 bases, with 14 bases between them. Germline V gene sequence: CDR1 MNHEY, CDR2 SVGAGI. The CDR3 is 14 residues long.

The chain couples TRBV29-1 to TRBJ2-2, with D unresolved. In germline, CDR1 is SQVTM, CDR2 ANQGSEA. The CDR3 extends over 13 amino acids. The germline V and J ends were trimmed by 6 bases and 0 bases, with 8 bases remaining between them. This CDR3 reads CSVPIANTGELFF. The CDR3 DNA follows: TGCAGCGTGCCAATAGCGAACACCGGGGAGCTGTTTTTT.

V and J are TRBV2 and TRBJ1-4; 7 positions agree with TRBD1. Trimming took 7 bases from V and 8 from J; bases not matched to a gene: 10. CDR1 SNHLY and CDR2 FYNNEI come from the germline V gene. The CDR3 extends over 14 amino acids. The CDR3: CASTIQGSEEKLFF. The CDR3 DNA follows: TGTGCCAGCACCATACAGGGGTCGGAGGAAAAACTGTTTTTT.

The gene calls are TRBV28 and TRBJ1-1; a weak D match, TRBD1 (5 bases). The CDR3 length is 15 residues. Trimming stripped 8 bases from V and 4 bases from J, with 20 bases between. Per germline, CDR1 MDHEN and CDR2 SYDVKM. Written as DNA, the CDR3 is TGTGCCAGCTCTGTGGCAGGGATGGGGTTCACTGAAGCTTTCTTT. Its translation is CASSVAGMGFTEAFF.

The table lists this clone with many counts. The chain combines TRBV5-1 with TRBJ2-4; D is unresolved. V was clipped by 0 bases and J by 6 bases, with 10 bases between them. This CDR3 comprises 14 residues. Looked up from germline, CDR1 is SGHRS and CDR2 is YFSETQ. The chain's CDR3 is CASSLGADRNIQYF. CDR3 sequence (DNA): TGCGCCAGCAGCTTGGGGGCAGACCGAAACATTCAGTACTTC.

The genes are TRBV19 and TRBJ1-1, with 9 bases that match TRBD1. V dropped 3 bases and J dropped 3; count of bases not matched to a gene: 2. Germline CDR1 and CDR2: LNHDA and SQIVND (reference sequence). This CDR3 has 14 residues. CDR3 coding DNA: TGTGCCAGTAGTATCGACAGGGGGGACACTGAAGCTTTCTTT. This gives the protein CASSIDRGDTEAFF.

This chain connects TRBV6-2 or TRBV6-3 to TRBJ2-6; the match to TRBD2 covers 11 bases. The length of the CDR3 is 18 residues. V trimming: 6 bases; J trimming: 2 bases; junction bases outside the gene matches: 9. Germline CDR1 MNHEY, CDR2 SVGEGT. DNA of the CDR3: TGTGCCAGCAGCCCACTAGCGGGAGTGGCCACTGGGGCCAACGTCCTGACTTTC. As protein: CASSPLAGVATGANVLTF.

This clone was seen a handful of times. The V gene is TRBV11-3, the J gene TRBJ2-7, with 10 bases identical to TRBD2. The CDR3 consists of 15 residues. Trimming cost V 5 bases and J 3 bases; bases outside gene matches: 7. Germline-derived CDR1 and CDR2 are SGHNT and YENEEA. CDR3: CASSLGLAENYEQYF. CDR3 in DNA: TGTGCCAGCAGCCTAGGACTAGCGGAGAACTACGAGCAGTACTTC.